This TCR beta chain was recovered during a study of human T cells and chemical hapten exposure. Across the whole study: Patch tests put 0.01% DPC on the upper back, read at 6 days. The patient population, which was mostly female, had alopecia areata, totalis or universalis.

This CDR3 comprises 15 residues. Germline V gene sequence: CDR1 LGHNT, CDR2 FRNRAP. Trimming took off 1 base at V and 7 bases at J, with 16 bases between the two ends. This clonotype was seen at least ten times. Per the original methods: Sample TCR counts, which ranged from roughly 20,000 to 690,600, had a median of approximately 95,000. MiXCR, applied by TCRdb to the RACE reads, yields one record per CDR3 protein. The V and J calls reflect TCRdb's pipeline rather than the authors' work. The sample includes 65,000 to 95,000 distinct CDR3 sequences, 6% to 8.5% of them seen just once. The time point here: patch test 2, 6 weeks after DPC sensitization. Noted treatment: therapeutic diphenylcyclopropenone sensitization with weekly scalp DPC.

The chain combines TRBV12-5 with TRBJ1-2; tentative D call: TRBD1 (6 bases). The TCR sequence derives from a woman under 40 with alopecia areata. Some clones in this sample may be carry-over from other donors' samples. Here the sequenced sample was whole blood, taken in connection with sensitization to the hapten diphenylcyclopropenone (DPC). CDR3 region: CASGLGTTGSSGYTF. The CDR3 DNA reads TGTGCTAGTGGTTTGGGGACAACAGGGTCTTCTGGCTACACCTTC.